The T cell receptor beta chain under discussion was sequenced for a study of regulatory T cells in long-lasting Graves disease. Study conclusions and caveats: Graves' patients with persistent disease showed TCR diversity lower than patients newly diagnosed. Small numbers of samples may have cut accuracy.

Relying on iRepertoire HTBI primers and Arm-PCR of CDR3 regions, the team built TCR beta libraries. TCRdb re-called the multiplex PCR reads through MiXCR, storing one row per CDR3 protein. The top ten hold 15% to 20% of the sample, which has hundreds of thousands of distinct CDR3 sequences, roughly 15% seen once. This clonotype was recorded at least ten times. The antigen is unknown. This CDR3 comprises 14 residues. Trimming shortened V by 1 base and J by 11 bases, and 12 bases separated the two germline ends. The germline V gene encodes CDR1 SGHTA and CDR2 FQGTGA. Time point defined: newly diagnosed GD, antithyroid drugs for less than 3 months. Isolated PBMC RNA provided the starting material for the TCR library. These data also featured in a second study, about T cells in Graves' hyperthyroidism and ophthalmopathy. That source adds: Aged 18 to 65, the patients had hyperthyroidism that was newly diagnosed and had lasted under 2 months. The HTBI primer set served for first-round RT-PCR of the TCR CDR3.

Material: peripheral blood mononuclear cells (PBMCs), obtained at new diagnosis, from a patient treated with antithyroid drugs. The chain couples TRBV7-3 to TRBJ1-6, with D possibly TRBD1 on 6 matching bases. This receptor was obtained from a young woman with Graves disease. In nucleotides, the CDR3 is TGTGCCAGCAGCTTAAGTGGGGGCGCGGCACCCCTCCACTTT. Encoded protein: CASSLSGGAAPLHF.